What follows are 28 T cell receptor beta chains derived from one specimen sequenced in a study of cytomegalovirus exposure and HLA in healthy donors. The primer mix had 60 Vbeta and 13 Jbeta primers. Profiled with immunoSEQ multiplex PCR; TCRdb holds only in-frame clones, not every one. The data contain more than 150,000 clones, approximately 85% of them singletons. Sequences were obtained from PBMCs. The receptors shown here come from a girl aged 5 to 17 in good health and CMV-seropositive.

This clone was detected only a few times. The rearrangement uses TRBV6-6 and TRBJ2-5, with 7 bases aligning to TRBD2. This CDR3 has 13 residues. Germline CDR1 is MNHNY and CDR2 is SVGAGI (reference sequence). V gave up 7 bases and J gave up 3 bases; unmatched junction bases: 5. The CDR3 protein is CASTPSGEETQYF. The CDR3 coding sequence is TGTGCCAGCACCCCTAGCGGAGAAGAGACCCAGTACTTC.

CDR3 sequence (DNA): TGTGCCAGCAGCTGGACCGGGACAGGGAGGTCACCCCTCCACTTT. This encodes CASSWTGTGRSPLHF. The chain couples TRBV7-2 to TRBJ1-6, with TRBD1 matching 9 bases. This CDR3 is built from 15 residues. CDR1 SGHTA and CDR2 FQGNSA come from the germline V gene. Trimming removed 4 bases from V and 10 bases from J; junction bases left unmatched: 8.

CDR3: CSAGRGYEQYF. The CDR3 coding sequence is TGCAGCGCCGGGCGGGGCTACGAGCAGTACTTC. V is TRBV29-1 and J is TRBJ2-5; D may be TRBD2 (6 bases). The last part of the DNA fits TRBJ2-7 better; the J call may be wrong. The CDR3 is 11 residues long. From germline, CDR1 is SQVTM and CDR2 ANQGSEA.

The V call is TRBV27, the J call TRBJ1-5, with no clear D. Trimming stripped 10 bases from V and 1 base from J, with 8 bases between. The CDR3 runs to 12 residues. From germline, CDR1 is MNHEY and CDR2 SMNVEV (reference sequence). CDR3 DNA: TGTGCCACCGGGGAGAGCAATCAGCCCCAGCATTTT. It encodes CATGESNQPQHF.

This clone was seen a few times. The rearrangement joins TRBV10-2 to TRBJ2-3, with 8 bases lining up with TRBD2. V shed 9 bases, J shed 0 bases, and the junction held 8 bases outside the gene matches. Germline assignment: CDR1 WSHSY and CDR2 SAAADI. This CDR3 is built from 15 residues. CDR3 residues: CASAFERGSTDTQYF. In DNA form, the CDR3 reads TGCGCCAGTGCTTTCGAGCGGGGGAGCACAGATACGCAGTATTTT.

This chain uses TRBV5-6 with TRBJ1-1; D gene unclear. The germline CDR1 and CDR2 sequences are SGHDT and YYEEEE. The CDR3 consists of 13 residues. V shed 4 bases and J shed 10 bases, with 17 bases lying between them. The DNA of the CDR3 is TGTGCCAGCAGCCAGAGCCCGGGGAGCGGAGCTTTCTTT. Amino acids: CASSQSPGSGAFF. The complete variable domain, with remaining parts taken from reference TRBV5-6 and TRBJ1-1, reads DAGVTQSPTHLIKTRGQQVTLRCSPKSGHDTVSWYQQALGQGPQFIFQYYEEEERQRGNFPDRFSGHQFPNYSSELNVNALLLGDSALYLCASSQSPGSGAFFGQGTRLTVV.

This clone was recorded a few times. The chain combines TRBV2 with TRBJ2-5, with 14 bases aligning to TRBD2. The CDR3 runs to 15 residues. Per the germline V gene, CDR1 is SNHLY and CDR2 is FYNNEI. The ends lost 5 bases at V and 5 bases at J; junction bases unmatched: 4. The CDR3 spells CASSPGLAGVETQYF. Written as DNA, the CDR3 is TGTGCCAGCAGTCCGGGACTAGCGGGGGTGGAGACCCAGTACTTC.

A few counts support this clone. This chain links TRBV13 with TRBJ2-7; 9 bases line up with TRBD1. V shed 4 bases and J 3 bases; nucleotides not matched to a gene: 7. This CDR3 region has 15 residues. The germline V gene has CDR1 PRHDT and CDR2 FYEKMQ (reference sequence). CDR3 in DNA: TGTGCCAGCAGCTCTACAGGGGGCAGGAGCTACGAGCAGTACTTC. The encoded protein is CASSSTGGRSYEQYF.

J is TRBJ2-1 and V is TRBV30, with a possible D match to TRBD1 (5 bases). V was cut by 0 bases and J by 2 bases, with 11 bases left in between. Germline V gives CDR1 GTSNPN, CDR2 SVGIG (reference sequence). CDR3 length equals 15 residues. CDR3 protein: CAWSVADRAYNEQFF. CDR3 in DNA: TGTGCCTGGAGTGTTGCAGACAGAGCCTACAATGAGCAGTTCTTC.

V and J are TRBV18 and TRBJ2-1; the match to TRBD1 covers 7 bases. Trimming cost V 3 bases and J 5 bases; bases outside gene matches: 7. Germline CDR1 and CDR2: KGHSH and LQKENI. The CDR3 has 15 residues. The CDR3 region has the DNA TGTGCCAGCTCACCCCAGGGGGAAAGGAACAATGAGCAGTTCTTC. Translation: CASSPQGERNNEQFF.

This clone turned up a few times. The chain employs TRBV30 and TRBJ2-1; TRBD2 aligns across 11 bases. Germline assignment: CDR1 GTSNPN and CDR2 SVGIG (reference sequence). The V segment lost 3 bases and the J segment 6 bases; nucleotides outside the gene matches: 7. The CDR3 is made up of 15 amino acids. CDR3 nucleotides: TGTGCCTGGAGAGCACTAGCGGGGGCGTTCAATGAGCAGTTCTTC. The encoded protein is CAWRALAGAFNEQFF.

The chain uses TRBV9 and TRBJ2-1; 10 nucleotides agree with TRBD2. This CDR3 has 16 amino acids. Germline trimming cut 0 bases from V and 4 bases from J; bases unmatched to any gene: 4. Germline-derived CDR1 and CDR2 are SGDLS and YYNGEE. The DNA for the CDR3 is TGTGCCAGCAGCGTAGGGGATAGCGGGGGGTACAATGAGCAGTTCTTC. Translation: CASSVGDSGGYNEQFF.

The CDR3 coding sequence is TGTGCCTGGAGTTTAGGACTCATAGGGGGCGATGAGCAGTTCTTC. Amino acids: CAWSLGLIGGDEQFF. The chain employs TRBV30 and TRBJ2-1; 7 nucleotides match TRBD1. Trimming removed 2 bases from V and 8 bases from J; junction bases left unmatched: 12. The CDR3 spans 15 residues. Germline V gives CDR1 GTSNPN, CDR2 SVGIG (reference sequence).

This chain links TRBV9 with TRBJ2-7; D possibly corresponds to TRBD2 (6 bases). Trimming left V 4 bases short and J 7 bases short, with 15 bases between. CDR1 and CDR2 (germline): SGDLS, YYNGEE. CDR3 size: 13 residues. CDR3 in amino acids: CASSPTPEGEQYF. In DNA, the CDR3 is TGTGCCAGCAGCCCGACCCCGGAGGGAGAGCAGTACTTC.

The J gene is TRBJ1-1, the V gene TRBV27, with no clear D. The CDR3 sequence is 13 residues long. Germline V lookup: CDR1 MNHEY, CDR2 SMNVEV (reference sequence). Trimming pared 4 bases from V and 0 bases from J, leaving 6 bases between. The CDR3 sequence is CASSYLVNTEAFF. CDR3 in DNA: TGTGCCAGCAGTTACTTAGTGAACACTGAAGCTTTCTTT.

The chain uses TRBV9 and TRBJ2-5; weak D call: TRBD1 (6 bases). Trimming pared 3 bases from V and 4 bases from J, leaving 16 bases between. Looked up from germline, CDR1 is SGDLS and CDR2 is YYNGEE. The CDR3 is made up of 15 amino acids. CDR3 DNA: TGTGCCAGCAGCGCCAGTCCAGGGGTGGGAGAGACCCAGTACTTC. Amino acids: CASSASPGVGETQYF.

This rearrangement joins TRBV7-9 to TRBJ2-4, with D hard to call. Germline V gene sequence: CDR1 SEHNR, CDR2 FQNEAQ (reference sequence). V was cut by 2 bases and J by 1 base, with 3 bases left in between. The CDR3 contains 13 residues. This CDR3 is CASSLSAKNIQYF. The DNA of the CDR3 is TGTGCCAGCAGCTTATCGGCCAAAAACATTCAGTACTTC.

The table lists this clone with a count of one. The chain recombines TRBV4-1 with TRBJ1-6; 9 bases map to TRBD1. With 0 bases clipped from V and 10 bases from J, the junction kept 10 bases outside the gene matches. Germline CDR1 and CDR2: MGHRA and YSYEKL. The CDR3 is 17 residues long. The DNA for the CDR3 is TGCGCCAGCAGCCAAGATCTGGCGGACAGGGGTTTGTCACCCCTCCACTTT. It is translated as CASSQDLADRGLSPLHF.

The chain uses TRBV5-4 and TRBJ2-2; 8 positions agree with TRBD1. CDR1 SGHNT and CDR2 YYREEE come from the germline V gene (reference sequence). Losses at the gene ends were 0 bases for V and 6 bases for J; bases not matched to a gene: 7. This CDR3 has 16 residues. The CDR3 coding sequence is TGTGCCAGCAGCTTGGGGCGGACAGGGCGCTCCGGGGAGCTGTTTTTT. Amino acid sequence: CASSLGRTGRSGELFF.

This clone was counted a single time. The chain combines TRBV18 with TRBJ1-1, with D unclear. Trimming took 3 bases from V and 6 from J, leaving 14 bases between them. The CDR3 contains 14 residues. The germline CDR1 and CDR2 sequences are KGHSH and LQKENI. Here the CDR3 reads CASSPSTGGAEAFF. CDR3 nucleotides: TGTGCCAGCTCACCTAGTACTGGCGGGGCTGAAGCTTTCTTT.

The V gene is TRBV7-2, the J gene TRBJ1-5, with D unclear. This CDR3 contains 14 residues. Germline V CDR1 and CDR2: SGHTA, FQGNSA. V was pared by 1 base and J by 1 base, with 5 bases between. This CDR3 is CASSLVPSNQPQHF. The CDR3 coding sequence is TGTGCCAGCAGCTTAGTTCCGAGCAATCAGCCCCAGCATTTT. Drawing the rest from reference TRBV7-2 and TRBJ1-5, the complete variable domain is GAGVSQSPSNKVTEKGKDVELRCDPISGHTALYWYRQSLGQGLEFLIYFQGNSAPDKSGLPSDRFSAERTGGSVSTLTIQRTQQEDSAVYLCASSLVPSNQPQHFGDGTRLSIL.

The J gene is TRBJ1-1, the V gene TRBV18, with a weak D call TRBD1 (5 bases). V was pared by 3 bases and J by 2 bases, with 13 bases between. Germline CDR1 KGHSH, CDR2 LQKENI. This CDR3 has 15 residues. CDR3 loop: CASSPFGGDNTEAFF. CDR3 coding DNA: TGTGCCAGCTCACCTTTTGGAGGGGACAACACTGAAGCTTTCTTT.

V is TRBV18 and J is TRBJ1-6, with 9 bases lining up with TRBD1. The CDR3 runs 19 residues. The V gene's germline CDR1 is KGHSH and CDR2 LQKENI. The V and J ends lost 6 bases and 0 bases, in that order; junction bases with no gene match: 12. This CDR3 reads CASSADRGLRSSYNSPLHF. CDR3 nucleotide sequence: TGTGCCAGCTCGGCGGACAGGGGTTTACGAAGCTCCTATAATTCACCCCTCCACTTT.

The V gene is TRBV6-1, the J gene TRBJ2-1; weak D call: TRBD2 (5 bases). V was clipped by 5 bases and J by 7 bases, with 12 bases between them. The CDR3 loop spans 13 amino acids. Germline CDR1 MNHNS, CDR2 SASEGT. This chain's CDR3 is CASSYRLPNEQFF. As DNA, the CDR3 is TGTGCCAGCAGTTATCGACTACCGAATGAGCAGTTCTTC.

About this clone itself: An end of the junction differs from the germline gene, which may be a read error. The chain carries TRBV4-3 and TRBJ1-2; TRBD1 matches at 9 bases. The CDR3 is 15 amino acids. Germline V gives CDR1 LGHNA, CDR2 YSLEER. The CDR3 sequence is CASSQDLGQGYRYTF. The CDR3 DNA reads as TGCGCCAGCAGCCAAGATCTGGGACAGGGCTATCGCTACACCTTC.

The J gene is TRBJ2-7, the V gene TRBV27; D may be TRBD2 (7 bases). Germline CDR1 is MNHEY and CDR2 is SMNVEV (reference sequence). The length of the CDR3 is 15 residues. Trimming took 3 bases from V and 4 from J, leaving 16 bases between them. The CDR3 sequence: CASSLGRGAPYEQYF. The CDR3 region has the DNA TGTGCCAGCAGTTTGGGCCGGGGGGCGCCGTACGAGCAGTACTTC.

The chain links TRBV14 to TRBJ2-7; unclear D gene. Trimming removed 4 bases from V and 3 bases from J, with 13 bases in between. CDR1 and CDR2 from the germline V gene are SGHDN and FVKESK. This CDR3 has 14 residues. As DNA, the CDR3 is TGTGCCAGCAGCCTCGGGTCCCGCGGCTACGAGCAGTACTTC. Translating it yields CASSLGSRGYEQYF. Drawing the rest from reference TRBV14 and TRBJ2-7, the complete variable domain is EAGVTQFPSHSVIEKGQTVTLRCDPISGHDNLYWYRRVMGKEIKFLLHFVKESKQDESGMPNNRFLAERTGGTYSTLKVQPAELEDSGVYFCASSLGSRGYEQYFGPGTRLTVT.

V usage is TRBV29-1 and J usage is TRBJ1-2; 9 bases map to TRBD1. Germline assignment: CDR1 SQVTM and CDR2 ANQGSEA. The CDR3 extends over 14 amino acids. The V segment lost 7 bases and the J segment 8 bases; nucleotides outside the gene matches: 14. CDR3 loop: CSALSGTGSHGYTF. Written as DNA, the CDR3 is TGCAGCGCCCTTTCCGGGACAGGGAGTCACGGCTACACCTTC.